This TCR beta chain was retrieved from a study of T cells in Graves' hyperthyroidism and ophthalmopathy. The V gene's germline CDR1 is MNHEY and CDR2 SMNVEV (reference sequence). V shed 1 base, J shed 9 bases, and the junction held 9 bases outside the gene matches. This CDR3 has 15 amino acids. Researchers amplified the TCR beta CDR3 regions from RNA transcripts. TCR CDR3 underwent first-round RT-PCR with the HTBI primer set. TCRdb processed the multiplex PCR reads anew with MiXCR; each CDR3 protein has one entry. The data hold about 270,000 distinct CDR3 sequences, with around 15% observed a single time. In this sample, this clonotype turned up many times.

Sequenced material: blood. The sequence was collected from a woman aged 50 to 60 with Graves' hyperthyroidism that later progressed to Graves' ophthalmopathy. The V gene is TRBV27, the J gene TRBJ2-1, with 7 nucleotides matching TRBD2. The DNA for the CDR3 is TGTGCCAGCAGTTTATACTCAAGGGGACTAAGTGAGCAGTTCTTC. This translates into CASSLYSRGLSEQFF.